These T cell receptor beta chains were read from a single sample in a study of identical twins. TCRdb fed the 5' RACE reads into MiXCR, producing one record per CDR3 protein. The sample comprises some 760,000 distinct CDR3 sequences, 15% to 20% of which are singletons, and roughly 13% rests with the top ten. Another study also made use of these data, one on T cells expressing NK-cell markers.

Sequences were obtained from PBMCs. These receptors were obtained from a woman under 30 in good health. CDR3s include the opening cysteine and the closing phenylalanine or tryptophan. The D gene is left open where the match is weak. Not all rows give a size; the values are once, few, many and, for expanded clones, a class.

clone_size	cdr3_length	j_call	v_call	d_call	cdr3_nt	cdr3_aa
NA	13	TRBJ2-7	TRBV6-1	NA	TGTGCCAGCAGTCCTAGCTTAGGCTACGAGCAGTACTTC	CASSPSLGYEQYF
few	15	TRBJ2-5	TRBV7-8	TRBD2	TGTGCCAGCAGCTTAGGAGCGGGACCCGTCGAGACCCAGTACTTC	CASSLGAGPVETQYF
NA	15	TRBJ2-3	TRBV5-1	TRBD2	TGCGCCAGCAGCGTTAGCGGGGGGCGACCAGATACGCAGTATTTT	CASSVSGGRPDTQYF
few	13	TRBJ2-1	TRBV29-1	TRBD2	TGCAGCGTTGTGGTCCTAGCGGGAGTTGGGTGGTTCTTC	CSVVVLAGVGWFF
few	16	TRBJ2-3	TRBV6-2/TRBV6-3	TRBD2	TGTGCCAGCAGTTACTCCCTTACTAGCGGGAGAGATACGCAGTATTTT	CASSYSLTSGRDTQYF
few	13	TRBJ2-1	TRBV10-2	NA	TGCGCCAGCAGCAGACAGGATTCGTGGGAGCAGTTCTTC	CASSRQDSWEQFF
few	16	TRBJ2-7	TRBV3-1	TRBD2	TGTGCCAGCAGCCCCGGACTGGAGCTAGCGGGATACGAGCAGTACTTC	CASSPGLELAGYEQYF
few	15	TRBJ2-7	TRBV7-3	TRBD1	TGTGCCAGCAGCTATACAGGGGGGAGCTCCTACGAGCAGTACTTC	CASSYTGGSSYEQYF
NA	17	TRBJ2-2	TRBV20-1	NA	TGCAGTGCCCTACCCCCTCTCGGACTGGCGAACACCGGGGAGCTGTTTTTT	CSALPPLGLANTGELFF
few	18	TRBJ2-1	TRBV29-1	TRBD2	TGCAGCGTGGGACTAGCGGGGGACCTCCAACTCTCCTACAATGAGCAGTTCTTC	CSVGLAGDLQLSYNEQFF
few	16	TRBJ2-2	TRBV7-6	TRBD2	TGTGCCAGCAGCCACTGGGGGGGAACAGAGCACGGGGAGCTGTTTTTT	CASSHWGGTEHGELFF
NA	19	TRBJ2-6	TRBV18	NA	TGTGCCAGCTCAACCACGGGTGCAGCCTGGGGCTCTGGGGCCAACGTCCTGACTTTC	CASSTTGAAWGSGANVLTF
few	15	TRBJ2-7	TRBV6-2/TRBV6-3	TRBD2	TGTGCCAGCACCCTACTAGCGGGGGGATCCTACGAGCAGTACTTC	CASTLLAGGSYEQYF
NA	15	TRBJ2-7	TRBV7-6	NA	TGTGCCAGCAGCTCGACTAGAGGGGGTACGTTCGAGCAGTACTTC	CASSSTRGGTFEQYF
few	14	TRBJ2-2	TRBV13	NA	TGTGCCAGCAGCCCTCCCGTGCTCGCCGGGGAGCTGTTTTTT	CASSPPVLAGELFF
NA	16	TRBJ2-7	TRBV7-8	NA	TGTGCCAGCAGCCCCCCGCGGCAGGGACTGACCTACGAGCAGTACTTC	CASSPPRQGLTYEQYF
many	16	TRBJ2-1	TRBV12-3/TRBV12-4	NA	TGTGCCAGCAGTTCCAGGGGAGGAAGCTCCTACAATGAGCAGTTCTTC	CASSSRGGSSYNEQFF
NA	18	TRBJ2-3	TRBV11-1	NA	TGTGCCAGCAGCTTGGCAACGCTAGCGTTAGGGGGCACAGATACGCAGTATTTT	CASSLATLALGGTDTQYF
NA	13	TRBJ2-1	TRBV29-1	TRBD2	TGCAGCGTAGAACTGACTAGCAGGAATGAGCAGTTCTTC	CSVELTSRNEQFF
NA	14	TRBJ2-3	TRBV20-1	NA	TGCAGTGCTAGAGATCGGAGAGCGGGAGATACGCAGTATTTT	CSARDRRAGDTQYF
NA	14	TRBJ2-7	TRBV3-1	NA	TGTGCCAGCAGCCAAGAGGTCGTCAGCTACGAGCAGTACTTC	CASSQEVVSYEQYF
few	14	TRBJ1-5	TRBV27	NA	TGTGCCAGCATCGGGGGTTATAGCAATCAGCCCCAGCATTTT	CASIGGYSNQPQHF
few	15	TRBJ2-7	TRBV12-3/TRBV12-4	NA	TGTGCCAGCAGCCCAGGGGAACCCAACTCCTACGAGCAGTACTTC	CASSPGEPNSYEQYF
few	14	TRBJ2-7	TRBV20-1	NA	TGCAGTGCTCACACCCAAGGCCCACACTACGAGCAGTACTTC	CSAHTQGPHYEQYF
NA	11	TRBJ1-2	TRBV3-1	NA	TGTGCCAGCAGCGCACGGGGCGGCTACACCTTC	CASSARGGYTF
few	15	TRBJ2-1	TRBV5-1	TRBD2	TGCGCCAGCAGAGTCGGTAGCGGGAGCTACAATGAGCAGTTCTTC	CASRVGSGSYNEQFF
few	13	TRBJ1-2	TRBV10-3	NA	TGTGCCATCAGTGATATTAACAGGGATGGCTACACCTTC	CAISDINRDGYTF
NA	13	TRBJ1-1	TRBV7-9	NA	TGTGCCAGCAGCTTAGGAGCACTTGAGAAGCTTTTCTTT	CASSLGALEKLFF
few	15	TRBJ2-1	TRBV2	TRBD2	TGTGCCAGCAGTGAAGGGACTAGCAGATACAATGAGCAGTTCTTC	CASSEGTSRYNEQFF
few	13	TRBJ2-7	TRBV27	TRBD1	TGTGCCAGCAGTTTACCAGGGACAGGGAAAAAGTACTTC	CASSLPGTGKKYF
NA	14	TRBJ2-3	TRBV29-1	NA	TGCAGCGTTGAGAGGTGGCAGAGCACAGATACGCAGTATTTT	CSVERWQSTDTQYF
few	16	TRBJ1-1	TRBV10-3	NA	TGTGCCATCAGTCCGAGTCCCACAGCTAAGAACACTGAAGCTTTCTTT	CAISPSPTAKNTEAFF
few	13	TRBJ2-5	TRBV20-1	NA	TGCAGTGCTAGTCTGGAAGATGGGGAGACCCAGTACTTC	CSASLEDGETQYF
few	13	TRBJ2-7	TRBV6-5	NA	TGTGCCAGCAGTTACTCGGGACCTTACGAGCAGTACTTC	CASSYSGPYEQYF
NA	15	TRBJ2-7	TRBV9	NA	TGTGCCAGCAGCGGGGGCCAGAGCCTATACTACGAGCAGTACTTC	CASSGGQSLYYEQYF
many	13	TRBJ1-3	TRBV7-3	NA	TGTGCCAGCAGCCAAAACCTCGGAAACACCATATATTTT	CASSQNLGNTIYF
NA	12	TRBJ1-1	TRBV6-5	NA	TGTGCCAGCAGACAACCCCCGCTTGAAGCTTTCTTT	CASRQPPLEAFF
few	12	TRBJ2-2	TRBV19	NA	TGTGCCAGTAGTATAGGCTTCGGGGAGCTGTTTTTT	CASSIGFGELFF
NA	15	TRBJ2-7	TRBV7-2	NA	TGTGCCAGCAGCTTTGCCCCGGGACAAATATACGAGCAGTACTTC	CASSFAPGQIYEQYF
many	13	TRBJ1-5	TRBV6-2/TRBV6-3	NA	TGTGCCAGCAGTTACCCAGCCAATCAGCCCCAGCATTTT	CASSYPANQPQHF
NA	19	TRBJ2-1	TRBV11-2	TRBD2	TGTGCCAGCAGCTCCCCCGGCCGACTAGCGGGGGGCGCCTACAATGAGCAGTTCTTC	CASSSPGRLAGGAYNEQFF
NA	19	TRBJ2-5	TRBV12-3/TRBV12-4	TRBD2	TGTGCCAGCAGTTTGGCACTTGGTGGTAGCGGGGGACGACAAGAGACCCAGTACTTC	CASSLALGGSGGRQETQYF
few	13	TRBJ2-3	TRBV12-3/TRBV12-4	NA	TGTGCCAGTAGCGGAGGCCCCACAGATACGCAGTATTTT	CASSGGPTDTQYF
few	12	TRBJ2-4	TRBV6-2/TRBV6-3	NA	TGTGCCAGCAGTTACTCGCTCTCCTTTCAGTACTTC	CASSYSLSFQYF
NA	13	TRBJ1-2	TRBV27	NA	TGTGCCAGCAGCCCTGTGGGGGCAAAAGGCTACACCTTC	CASSPVGAKGYTF
NA	14	TRBJ1-6	TRBV20-1	NA	TGCAGTGCTAGAGTCTCCACAGCGAATTCACCCCTCCACTTT	CSARVSTANSPLHF
few	14	TRBJ2-7	TRBV7-9	TRBD2	TGTGCCAGCACCTCTAGCGGGAACGTCGTCGAGCAGTACTTC	CASTSSGNVVEQYF
NA	16	TRBJ2-5	TRBV3-1	TRBD2	TGTGCCAGCAGCCACGGGGGACTAGCGAAATATGAGACCCAGTACTTC	CASSHGGLAKYETQYF
NA	15	TRBJ2-7	TRBV6-2/TRBV6-3	TRBD1	TGTGCCAGCAGCTTGACACGGACAGGGATTGGCGAGCAGTACTTC	CASSLTRTGIGEQYF
few	15	TRBJ2-1	TRBV5-1	TRBD2	TGCGCCAGCAGCTATAAGACTAGCGGGGAGGATGAGCAGTTCTTC	CASSYKTSGEDEQFF
few	13	TRBJ2-2	TRBV20-1	NA	TGCAGTGCTAGAGGTGTCGGCACCGGGGAGCTGTTTTTT	CSARGVGTGELFF
NA	17	TRBJ2-3	TRBV5-1	NA	TGCGCCAGCAGCTCAATACCAGGGCCCCGTGGCACAGATACGCAGTATTTT	CASSSIPGPRGTDTQYF